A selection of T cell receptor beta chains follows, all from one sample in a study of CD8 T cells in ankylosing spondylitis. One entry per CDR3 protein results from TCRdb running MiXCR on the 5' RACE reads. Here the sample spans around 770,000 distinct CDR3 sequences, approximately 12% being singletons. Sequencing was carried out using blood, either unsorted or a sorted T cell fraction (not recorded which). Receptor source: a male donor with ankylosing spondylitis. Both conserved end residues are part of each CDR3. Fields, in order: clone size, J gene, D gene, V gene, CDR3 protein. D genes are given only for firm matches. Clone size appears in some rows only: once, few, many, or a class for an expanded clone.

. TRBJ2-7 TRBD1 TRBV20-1 CSASVVGQDYEQYF
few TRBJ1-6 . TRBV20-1 CSARDQEQGWSLHF
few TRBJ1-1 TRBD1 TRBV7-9 CASSPRDRGQTEAFF
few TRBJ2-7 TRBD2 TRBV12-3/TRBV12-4 CASRAGPGGEQYF
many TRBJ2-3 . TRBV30 CASNSFFRGTQYF
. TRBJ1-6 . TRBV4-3 CASSQARDGLYNSPLHF
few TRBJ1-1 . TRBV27 CASSFGSWTSEAFF
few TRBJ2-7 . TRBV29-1 CSVNLGYEQYF
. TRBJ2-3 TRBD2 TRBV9 CASSVVGGRTDTQYF
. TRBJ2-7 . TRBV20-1 CSALSWDSYEQYF
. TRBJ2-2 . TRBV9 CASSVDTLTGELFF
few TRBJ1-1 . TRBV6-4 CASSDWGPPAFF
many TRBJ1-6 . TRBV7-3 CASSLKGYNSPLHF
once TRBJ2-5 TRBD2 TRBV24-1 CATSDSRVGGETQYF
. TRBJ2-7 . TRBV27 CASSPDLPIYEQYF
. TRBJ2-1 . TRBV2 CASGGGRNEQFF
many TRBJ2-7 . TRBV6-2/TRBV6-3 CASSYPNPRGFSYEQYF
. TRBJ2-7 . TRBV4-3 CASSQEWLARTYEQYF
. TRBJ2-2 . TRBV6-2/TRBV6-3 CASRGPVGDTGELFF
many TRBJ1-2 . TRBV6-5 CASSYSWTAQNINYGYTF
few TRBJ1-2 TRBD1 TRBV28 CASSPSTGAGYTF
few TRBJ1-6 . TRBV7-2 CASSLGGAAYNSPLHF
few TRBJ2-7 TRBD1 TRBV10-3 CAISEKGTGAYEQYF